This TCR beta chain was observed in a study of CD8 T cells in ankylosing spondylitis. Ten or more counts support this clonotype. Its antigen is not known. The V gene lost 3 bases and the J gene lost 6 bases, with 3 bases spanning the gap. CDR3 length: 11 amino acids. Scientists made TCR beta libraries using quantitative 5'-RACE with molecular barcodes. TCRdb ran MiXCR on the 5' RACE reads and lists one entry per CDR3 protein. In the table there are over 700,000 distinct CDR3 sequences, roughly 20% of which are singletons. Study-wide findings and caveats: A motif of 7 or 8 highly homologous TCR beta variants was seen as apparently characteristic of ankylosing spondylitis blood. Within matched ankylosing spondylitis synovial fluid, disease-linked clones were reportedly significantly enriched.

This TCR was recovered from a male donor with ankylosing spondylitis. This chain joins TRBV12-3 or TRBV12-4 and TRBJ2-1, with unresolved D. The specimen was blood, either unsorted or a sorted T cell fraction (not recorded which). The CDR3 DNA reads as TGTGCCAGCAGTTTCACCAATGAGCAGTTCTTC. Translation gives CASSFTNEQFF.